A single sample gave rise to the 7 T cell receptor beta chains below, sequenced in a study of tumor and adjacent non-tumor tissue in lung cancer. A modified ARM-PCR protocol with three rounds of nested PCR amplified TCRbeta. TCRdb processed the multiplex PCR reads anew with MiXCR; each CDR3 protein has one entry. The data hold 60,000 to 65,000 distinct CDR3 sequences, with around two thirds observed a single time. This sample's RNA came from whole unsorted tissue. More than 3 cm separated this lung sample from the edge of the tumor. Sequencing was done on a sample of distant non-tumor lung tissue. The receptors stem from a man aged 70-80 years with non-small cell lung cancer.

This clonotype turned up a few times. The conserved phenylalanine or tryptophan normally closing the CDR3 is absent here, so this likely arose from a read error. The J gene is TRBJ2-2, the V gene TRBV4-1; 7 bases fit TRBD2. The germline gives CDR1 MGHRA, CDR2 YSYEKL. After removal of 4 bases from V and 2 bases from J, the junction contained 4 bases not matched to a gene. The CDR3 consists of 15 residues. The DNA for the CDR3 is TGCGCCAGCAGCCTCCGGGAGGCCAACACCGGGGAGCTGTTTTAT. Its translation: CASSLREANTGELFY.

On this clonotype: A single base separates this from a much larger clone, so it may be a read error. CDR3 sequence (DNA): TGTGCCAGAAGTCACCGGACCGTAAACTCTGGAAACACCATATATTTT. It specifies CARSHRTVNSGNTIYF. The genes are TRBV6-5 and TRBJ1-3; D is unclear. Germline V gives CDR1 MNHEY, CDR2 SVGAGI. V lost 9 bases and J lost 0, with 18 bases in between. The CDR3 is 16 residues long.

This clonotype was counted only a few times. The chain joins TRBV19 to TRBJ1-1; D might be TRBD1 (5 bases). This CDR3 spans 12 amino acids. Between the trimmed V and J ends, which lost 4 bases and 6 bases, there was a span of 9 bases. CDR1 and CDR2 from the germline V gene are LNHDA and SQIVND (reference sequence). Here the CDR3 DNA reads TGTGCCAGTAGTACAGGGTTCGCTGAAGCTTTCTTT. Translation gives CASSTGFAEAFF.

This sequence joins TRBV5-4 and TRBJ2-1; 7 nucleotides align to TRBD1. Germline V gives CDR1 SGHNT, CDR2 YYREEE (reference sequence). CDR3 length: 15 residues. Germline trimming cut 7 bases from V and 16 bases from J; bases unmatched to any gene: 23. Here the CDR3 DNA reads TGTGCCAGCTACGCACAGGGGTATATGGGACAGCAACAATTCTTC. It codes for CASYAQGYMGQQQFF.

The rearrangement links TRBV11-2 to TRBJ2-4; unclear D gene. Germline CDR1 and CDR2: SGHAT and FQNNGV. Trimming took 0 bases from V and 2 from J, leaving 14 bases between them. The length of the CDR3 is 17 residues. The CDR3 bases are TGTGCCAGCAGCTTAGATGGAAGTTTACTAACCAAAAACATTCAGTACTTC. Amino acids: CASSLDGSLLTKNIQYF.

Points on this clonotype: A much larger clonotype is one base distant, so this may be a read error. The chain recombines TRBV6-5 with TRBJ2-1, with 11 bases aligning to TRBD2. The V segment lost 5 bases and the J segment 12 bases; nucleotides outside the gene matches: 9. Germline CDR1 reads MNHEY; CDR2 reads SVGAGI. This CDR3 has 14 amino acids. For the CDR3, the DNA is TGTGCCAGCAGTCGTAGCGGGGGGGCTAAAGGGCAGTTCTTC. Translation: CASSRSGGAKGQFF.

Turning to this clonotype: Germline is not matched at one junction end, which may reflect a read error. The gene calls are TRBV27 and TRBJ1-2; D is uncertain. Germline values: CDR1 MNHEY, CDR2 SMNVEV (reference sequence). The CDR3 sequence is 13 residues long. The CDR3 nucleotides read TGTGCCAACAGTTTAGCGGGGATTGATGGCTACACCTTC. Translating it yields CANSLAGIDGYTF.